Below, 3 T cell receptor beta chains from the same sample are listed, as sequenced in a study of CXCR3-negative and CXCR3-positive naive CD8 T cells. Study-level points and caveats: CXCR3-positive naive cells carried more hydrophobic TRB CDR3s than CXCR3-negative ones.

Via 5' RACE with UMI labels, TRB cDNA libraries were prepared. TCRdb reprocessed the 5' RACE reads and reports one entry per CDR3 protein, with no DNA. Seen in this sample are tens of thousands of distinct CDR3 sequences; the ten most common clones hold around 0.5%. The antigens these receptors bind are not known. Sample: naive CXCR3+ CD8+ T cells from blood. Regarding subset: CD45RO-CCR7+CD27+CD95- naive CD8+ T cells expressing CXCR3 (TNR3+). Every receptor here comes from a human donor in good health. Some clones in this sample may be carry-over from other donors' samples.

The rearrangement joins TRBV29-1 to TRBJ2-5; without DNA, the TCRdb call of TRBD1 cannot be checked. CDR1 SQVTM and CDR2 ANQGSEA come from the germline V gene. The CDR3 runs to 15 residues. The CDR3: CSVEGRNRGGETQYF.

The chain joins TRBV28 to TRBJ2-7; the D call from TCRdb, TRBD1, cannot be confirmed without DNA. The CDR3 is 14 residues long. Germline CDR1 is MDHEN and CDR2 is SYDVKM. CDR3 in amino acids: CASSLSGAWAEQYF.

The chain is built from TRBV29-1 and TRBJ2-5; there is no DNA to check the TCRdb D call of TRBD1. The CDR3 runs 14 residues. Germline assignment: CDR1 SQVTM and CDR2 ANQGSEA. The CDR3 sequence is CSVEDRHRDGTQYF.